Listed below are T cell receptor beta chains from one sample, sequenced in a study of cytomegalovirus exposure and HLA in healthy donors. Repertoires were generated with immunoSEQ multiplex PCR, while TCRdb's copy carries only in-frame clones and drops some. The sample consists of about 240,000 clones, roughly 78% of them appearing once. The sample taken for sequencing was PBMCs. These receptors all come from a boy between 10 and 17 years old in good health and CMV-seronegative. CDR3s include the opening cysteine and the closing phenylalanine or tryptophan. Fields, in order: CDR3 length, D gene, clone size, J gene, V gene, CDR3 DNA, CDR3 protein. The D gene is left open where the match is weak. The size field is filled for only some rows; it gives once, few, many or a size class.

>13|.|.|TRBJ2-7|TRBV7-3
TGTGCCAGCAGCTCAGGTCTAGCGAACGAGCAGTACTTC
CASSSGLANEQYF
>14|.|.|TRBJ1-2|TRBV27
TGTGCCAGCAGTCCCGGAGGGCCGTTCTATGGCTACACCTTC
CASSPGGPFYGYTF
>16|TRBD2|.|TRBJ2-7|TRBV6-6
TGTGCCAGCAGTTACTCGAAGTTAGCGGGAGGGGGCGAGCAGTACTTC
CASSYSKLAGGGEQYF
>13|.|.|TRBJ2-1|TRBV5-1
TGCGCCAGCAGTTCCTTGTCCTACAATGAGCAGTTCTTC
CASSSLSYNEQFF
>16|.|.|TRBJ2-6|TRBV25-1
TGTGCCAGCAGTGAAATTGGGGAGGCTGGGGCCAACGTCCTGACTTTC
CASSEIGEAGANVLTF
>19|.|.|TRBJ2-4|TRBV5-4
TGTGCCAGCAGCTTCCTCGTAAGTCCTTCCTACGTAGCCAAAAACATTCAGTACTTC
CASSFLVSPSYVAKNIQYF
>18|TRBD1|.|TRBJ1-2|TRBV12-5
TGTGCTAGTGGTTTGGTACCCGGGACAGGGGGATCTAACTATGGCTACACCTTC
CASGLVPGTGGSNYGYTF
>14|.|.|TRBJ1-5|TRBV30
TGTGCCTGGAGTCGGACTTCACCGAATCAGCCCCAGCATTTT
CAWSRTSPNQPQHF
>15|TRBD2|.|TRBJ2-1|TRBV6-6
TGTGCCAGCAGTTACTCAGCGGGGGGGCCTAATGGGCAGTTCTTC
CASSYSAGGPNGQFF
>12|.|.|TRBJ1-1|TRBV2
TGTGCCAGGTTACAGGGTTGGACTGAAGCTTTCTTT
CARLQGWTEAFF
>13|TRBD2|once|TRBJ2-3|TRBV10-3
TGTGCCATCAGCAGCGGGGGCACAGATACGCAGTATTTT
CAISSGGTDTQYF
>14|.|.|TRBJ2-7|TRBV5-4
TGTGCCAGCAGCACTCTAGCGCTGTACTACGAGCAGTACTTC
CASSTLALYYEQYF
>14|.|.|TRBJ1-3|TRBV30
TGTGCCTGGAGTCTGGGGAGCTCTGGAAACACCATATATTTT
CAWSLGSSGNTIYF
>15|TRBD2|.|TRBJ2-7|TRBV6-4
TGTGCCAGCAGGCCCCATAGCGGGGGGGCTTTCAAGCAGTACTTC
CASRPHSGGAFKQYF
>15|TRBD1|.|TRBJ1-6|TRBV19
TGTGCCAGTAGTATATCCGGGACAGGGAATTCACCCCCCCACTTT
CASSISGTGNSPPHF
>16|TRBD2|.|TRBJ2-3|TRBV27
TGTGCCAGCAGTCTACTTCAAGCGGGAGAGCTAGATACGCAGTATTTT
CASSLLQAGELDTQYF
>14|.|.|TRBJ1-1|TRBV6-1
TGTGCCAGCAGGTCCGGGTCAGCTCGCACTGAAGCTTTCTTT
CASRSGSARTEAFF
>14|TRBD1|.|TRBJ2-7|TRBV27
TGTGCCAGCAGTCGGACAGGGGAACAGTACGAGCAGTACTTC
CASSRTGEQYEQYF